Listed below are T cell receptor beta chains from one sample, sequenced in a study of blood T cells in healthy people across ages. TCRdb reprocessed the 5' RACE reads via MiXCR and lists one record per CDR3 protein. The sample includes roughly 680,000 distinct CDR3 sequences, around 52% seen only once; the top ten take about 13%. The specimen was blood. The receptors derive from a woman aged 80 or over in good health. Both conserved end residues are part of each CDR3. D genes are given only for firm matches. Clone size is not always given. Where it is, it says once, few, many or a class for expanded clones.

len: 16; j_gene: TRBJ2-6; v_gene: TRBV5-1; d_gene: .; abundance: .; CDR3nt: TGCGCCAGCAGCTTACCTCCGGCAACCGGGGCCAACGTCCTGACTTTC; CDR3aa: CASSLPPATGANVLTF
len: 16; j_gene: TRBJ2-7; v_gene: TRBV12-3/TRBV12-4; d_gene: TRBD2; abundance: .; CDR3nt: TGTGCCAGCACCTTTACCCAAGCGGGAGGGCCCTACGAGCAGTACTTC; CDR3aa: CASTFTQAGGPYEQYF
len: 19; j_gene: TRBJ2-1; v_gene: TRBV6-2/TRBV6-3; d_gene: TRBD2; abundance: few; CDR3nt: TGTGCCAGCAGCAACGGCGCGGGGGTTGCCCAAGGCTCCTACAATGAGCAGTTCTTC; CDR3aa: CASSNGAGVAQGSYNEQFF
len: 19; j_gene: TRBJ1-6; v_gene: TRBV21-1; d_gene: .; abundance: .; CDR3nt: TGTGCCAGCAGCAAAAGAACAATGGGACAGGGGGATTATAATTCACCCCTCCACTTT; CDR3aa: CASSKRTMGQGDYNSPLHF
len: 15; j_gene: TRBJ2-7; v_gene: TRBV6-6; d_gene: TRBD2; abundance: few; CDR3nt: TGTGCCAGCAGTTACTTCGGACTAGCGGCCTACGAGCAGTACTTC; CDR3aa: CASSYFGLAAYEQYF
len: 14; j_gene: TRBJ2-3; v_gene: TRBV7-3; d_gene: .; abundance: many; CDR3nt: TGTGCCAGCAGCGAGATGGGGAGCACAGATACGCAGTATTTT; CDR3aa: CASSEMGSTDTQYF
len: 11; j_gene: TRBJ1-2; v_gene: TRBV12-3/TRBV12-4; d_gene: .; abundance: many; CDR3nt: TGTGCCAGCAGTTTAGCCCATGGCTACACCTTC; CDR3aa: CASSLAHGYTF
len: 16; j_gene: TRBJ2-3; v_gene: TRBV12-5; d_gene: TRBD1; abundance: many; CDR3nt: TGTGCTAGTGGTTTTAGGGGACAGGGGTTGCCAGATACGCAGTATTTT; CDR3aa: CASGFRGQGLPDTQYF
len: 17; j_gene: TRBJ1-5; v_gene: TRBV7-2; d_gene: TRBD1; abundance: .; CDR3nt: TGTGCCAGCAGCTTAACCCCCGGACAGGGATTGGATCAGCCCCAGCATTTT; CDR3aa: CASSLTPGQGLDQPQHF
len: 15; j_gene: TRBJ2-5; v_gene: TRBV20-1; d_gene: TRBD2; abundance: many; CDR3nt: TGCAGTGCTAGAGATTGGGCGGGAGTCGGAGAGACCCAGTACTTC; CDR3aa: CSARDWAGVGETQYF
len: 14; j_gene: TRBJ2-2; v_gene: TRBV18; d_gene: .; abundance: .; CDR3nt: TGTGCCAGCTCCCATGGCAGGGCCATCGGGGAGCTGTTTTTT; CDR3aa: CASSHGRAIGELFF
len: 15; j_gene: TRBJ2-2; v_gene: TRBV10-3; d_gene: TRBD2; abundance: many; CDR3nt: TGTGCCATCAGCCTCTCGGGGGGTAACACCGGGGAGCTGTTTTTT; CDR3aa: CAISLSGGNTGELFF
len: 15; j_gene: TRBJ2-5; v_gene: TRBV5-1; d_gene: TRBD2; abundance: .; CDR3nt: TGCGCCAGCAGCTTGGCCGCGGGGGGCCAAGAGACCCAGTACTTC; CDR3aa: CASSLAAGGQETQYF
len: 12; j_gene: TRBJ2-7; v_gene: TRBV28; d_gene: .; abundance: .; CDR3nt: TGTGCCAGCGGCGGAGGGATCCACGAGCAGTACTTC; CDR3aa: CASGGGIHEQYF
len: 14; j_gene: TRBJ2-2; v_gene: TRBV12-3/TRBV12-4; d_gene: TRBD2; abundance: few; CDR3nt: TGTGCCAGCAGTTTTGGCGGGGGGACCGGGGAGCTGTTTTTT; CDR3aa: CASSFGGGTGELFF
len: 14; j_gene: TRBJ2-5; v_gene: TRBV29-1; d_gene: TRBD2; abundance: many; CDR3nt: TGCAGCGCCACTACTAGCGGGAGGGGAGAGACCCAGTACTTC; CDR3aa: CSATTSGRGETQYF
len: 15; j_gene: TRBJ2-5; v_gene: TRBV7-2; d_gene: .; abundance: .; CDR3nt: TGTGCCAGCAGCCCATGGGGGGCACCGAAAGAGACCCAGTACTTC; CDR3aa: CASSPWGAPKETQYF
len: 14; j_gene: TRBJ1-2; v_gene: TRBV7-6; d_gene: TRBD1; abundance: .; CDR3nt: TGTGCCAGCAGCGGCCCCGGGACAGGGGTCGGCTACACCTTC; CDR3aa: CASSGPGTGVGYTF
len: 15; j_gene: TRBJ2-1; v_gene: TRBV24-1; d_gene: TRBD1; abundance: .; CDR3nt: TGTGCCACCAGTGATCCAACGACAGGGGTTAGAGAGCAGTTCTTC; CDR3aa: CATSDPTTGVREQFF
len: 15; j_gene: TRBJ2-7; v_gene: TRBV7-2; d_gene: .; abundance: many; CDR3nt: TGTGCCAGCAGCTTAGACGTCAACCCCATCTACGAGCAGTACTTC; CDR3aa: CASSLDVNPIYEQYF
len: 12; j_gene: TRBJ2-3; v_gene: TRBV12-3/TRBV12-4; d_gene: .; abundance: once; CDR3nt: TGTGCCAGCAGTTCCAACACATATACGCAGTATTTT; CDR3aa: CASSSNTYTQYF
len: 12; j_gene: TRBJ2-7; v_gene: TRBV5-5; d_gene: .; abundance: .; CDR3nt: TGTGCCAGCAGCTCGGATCGTATCGAGCAGTACTTC; CDR3aa: CASSSDRIEQYF
len: 14; j_gene: TRBJ1-2; v_gene: TRBV28; d_gene: .; abundance: .; CDR3nt: TGTGCCAGCAGTCTAGAAGGGGACTGGGATGGCTACACCTTC; CDR3aa: CASSLEGDWDGYTF